Included here is one T cell receptor beta chain sequence, with context. Its specificity is unknown. These data originate in a study of cytomegalovirus exposure and HLA in healthy donors. Study-level background: From 190 million or so T cells, an earlier analysis saw 110 million or so unique TCR beta sequences. Membership in the Caucasian-associated ancestry cluster was found for around four fifths of around 380 genotyped donors. The study's findings and limits: A later analysis linked a missense variant in DCLRE1C to the trimming of TCR beta V and J genes.

The CDR3 runs to 15 residues. The V gene's germline CDR1 is MRHNA and CDR2 SNTAGT. Trimming took 5 bases from V and 1 from J, leaving 12 bases between them. The PCR contained 60 Vbeta and 13 Jbeta primers. Original analysis: Approximately 87 million unique TCR beta chains, 10 million to 14 million shared, were counted in a later analysis. Libraries were prepared by immunoSEQ multiplex PCR; TCRdb keeps only in-frame clonotypes and omits some of them. That table furnishes V, J and clone size, whereas the DNA furnished D and trimming. The sample has approximately 190,000 clones, around 83% seen once; the top ten hold 0.7% to 0.95%.

The receptor comes from a woman aged 18-29 years in good health and CMV-seronegative. V usage is TRBV6-4 and J usage is TRBJ1-5; tentatively, D is TRBD1 (5 bases). Source material: PBMCs. In DNA, the CDR3 is TGTGCCAGCAGTCCGCAGGGTCTGAGCAATCAGCCCCAGCATTTT. Translation: CASSPQGLSNQPQHF.